Listed here is a single T cell receptor (beta chain). These data belong to a study of blood T cell repertoires in COVID-19. Germline V gene sequence: CDR1 SGHRS, CDR2 YFSETQ. The V end lost 4 bases, the J end lost 2 bases, and 18 bases lay between the germline ends. The CDR3 length is 16 residues. Measured with immunoSEQ multiplex PCR; TCRdb has only the in-frame clones, and not every one. The sample lists approximately 74,000 clones; about 86% were seen once. The sample consisted of peripheral blood. The sequence was collected from a woman of 80 years or more with active or convalescent COVID-19. The chain uses TRBV5-1 and TRBJ2-5; a weak D match, TRBD1 (7 bases). CDR3 sequence (DNA): TGCGCCAGCAGCCAAAACAGGGGAGGTTCACAAGAGACCCAGTACTTC. It encodes CASSQNRGGSQETQYF.